These 8 T cell receptor beta chains were sequenced from one sample in a study of cytomegalovirus exposure and HLA in healthy donors. This PCR relied on a set of 60 Vbeta primers and 13 Jbeta primers. Produced via immunoSEQ multiplex PCR; TCRdb's table is partial and in-frame only. Among 150,000 to 200,000 clones listed, around four fifths were seen once. The sample consisted of PBMCs. All receptors come from a male donor in good health and CMV-seronegative.

This rearrangement joins TRBV5-1 to TRBJ1-4; D is perhaps TRBD1 (5 bases). CDR1 is SGHRS and CDR2 is YFSETQ in the germline V gene. The CDR3 loop spans 15 amino acids. Trimming shortened V by 2 bases and J by 7 bases, and 15 bases separated the two germline ends. The CDR3 loop reads CASSLGGTAGEKLFF. CDR3 DNA: TGCGCCAGCAGCTTAGGCGGGACTGCAGGTGAAAAACTGTTTTTT.

The V call is TRBV28, the J call TRBJ1-4, with D unclear. Germline CDR1 MDHEN, CDR2 SYDVKM. The CDR3 is 13 residues long. Trimming removed 5 bases from V and 2 bases from J, with 6 bases in between. This CDR3 reads CASSPGTNEKLFF. DNA for the CDR3: TGTGCCAGCAGTCCCGGGACTAATGAAAAACTGTTTTTT.

CDR3 nucleotide sequence: TGTGCCAGCAGTTGGTCAGGCAATGAGCAGTTCTTC. It encodes CASSWSGNEQFF. The chain is built from TRBV5-8 and TRBJ2-1; D unclear. V was cut by 5 bases and J by 6 bases, with 9 bases left in between. This CDR3 region has 12 residues. Germline CDR1 is SGHTS and CDR2 is YDEGEE.

The gene calls are TRBV4-3 and TRBJ2-3; D uncertain. V was pared by 0 bases and J by 8 bases, with 12 bases between. Germline V lookup: CDR1 LGHNA, CDR2 YSLEER. This CDR3 spans 14 amino acids. CDR3 amino acids: CASSQEARLRTQYF. The CDR3 DNA follows: TGCGCCAGCAGCCAAGAAGCTAGGTTACGTACGCAGTATTTT.

V is TRBV28 and J is TRBJ1-1, with TRBD1 matching 9 bases. This CDR3 is 17 amino acids long. The V gene end was trimmed by 5 bases and the J gene end by 1 base; junction bases not matched to a gene: 11. The germline gives CDR1 MDHEN, CDR2 SYDVKM. The CDR3 loop is CASSGSGTGLRNTEAFF. The DNA for the CDR3 is TGTGCCAGCAGTGGCTCCGGGACAGGGCTTAGGAACACTGAAGCTTTCTTT.

V usage is TRBV6-1 and J usage is TRBJ2-2; D perhaps matches TRBD2 (6 bases). This CDR3 contains 13 residues. In germline, CDR1 is MNHNS, CDR2 SASEGT. Trimming removed 8 bases from V and 4 bases from J, with 11 bases in between. CDR3 nucleotide sequence: TGTGCCAGCCGCCGCGGGGTCACCGGGGAGCTGTTTTTT. Protein sequence: CASRRGVTGELFF.

This chain joins TRBV19 and TRBJ2-6; maybe TRBD1 (6 bases). V was pared by 3 bases and J by 4 bases, with 10 bases between. This CDR3 region has 15 residues. Germline CDR1 LNHDA, CDR2 SQIVND (reference sequence). The CDR3 loop reads CASSIDGTGANVLTF. The CDR3 DNA is TGTGCCAGTAGTATTGATGGGACAGGGGCCAACGTCCTGACTTTC.

This clone was seen a few times. J is TRBJ2-1 and V is TRBV9; D is possibly TRBD2 (5 bases). CDR3 length equals 15 residues. Germline V lookup: CDR1 SGDLS, CDR2 YYNGEE. Deletions cut 0 bases from V and 6 bases from J, with 13 bases between. DNA of the CDR3: TGTGCCAGCAGCGTAGGAGGAACGGCGGGCAATGAGCAGTTCTTC. It codes for CASSVGGTAGNEQFF.